The entry below gives a single T cell receptor (beta chain) sequence along with its context. Its antigen is still unknown. The source of the sample is a study of blood T cells in healthy people across ages. Overall study results and limits: More naive CD4+ cells and higher diversity were found in long-lived than in aged donors.

Combining a sample-barcoded 5' primer with a J-beta primer mix, a second PCR ran for roughly 6 to 11 cycles. Unique molecular identifiers of 12 random nucleotides labeled each cDNA. TCRdb processed the 5' RACE reads anew with MiXCR; each CDR3 protein has one entry. The data hold 800,000 to 1,000,000 distinct CDR3 sequences, with around 46% observed a single time. This CDR3 spans 12 amino acids. V lost 5 bases, J lost 5 bases, and 12 bases lay in between. The germline V gene has CDR1 SQVTM and CDR2 ANQGSEA. Input material: blood. The sequence derives from a man aged 25-40 years in good health. The V and J genes are TRBV29-1 and TRBJ1-1, with TRBD1 as a possible D gene (6 bases). The CDR3 DNA follows: TGCAGCGTTCACAGGGCTGGGACTGAAGCTTTCTTT. This codes for CSVHRAGTEAFF.